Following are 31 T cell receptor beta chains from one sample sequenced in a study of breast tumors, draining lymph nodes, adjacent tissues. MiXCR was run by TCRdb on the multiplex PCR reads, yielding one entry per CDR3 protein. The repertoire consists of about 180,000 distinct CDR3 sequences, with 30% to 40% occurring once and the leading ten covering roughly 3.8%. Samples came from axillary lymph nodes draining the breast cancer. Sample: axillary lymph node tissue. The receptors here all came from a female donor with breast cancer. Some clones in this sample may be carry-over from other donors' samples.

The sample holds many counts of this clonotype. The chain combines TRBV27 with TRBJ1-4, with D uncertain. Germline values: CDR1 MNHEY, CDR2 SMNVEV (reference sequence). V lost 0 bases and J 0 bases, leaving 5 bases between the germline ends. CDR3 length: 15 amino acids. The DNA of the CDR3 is TGTGCCAGCAGTTTATCCCCAGCAACTAATGAAAAACTGTTTTTT. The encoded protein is CASSLSPATNEKLFF.

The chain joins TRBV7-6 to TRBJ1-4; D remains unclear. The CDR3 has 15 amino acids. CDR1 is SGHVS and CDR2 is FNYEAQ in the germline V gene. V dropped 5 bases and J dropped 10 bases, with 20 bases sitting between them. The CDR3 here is CASSSLRVAGGKLFF. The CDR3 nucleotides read TGTGCCAGCAGCAGTCTGCGCGTGGCAGGAGGAAAACTGTTTTTT.

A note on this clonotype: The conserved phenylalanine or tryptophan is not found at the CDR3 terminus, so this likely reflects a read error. CDR3 sequence reads: CASSLGTVLTS. CDR3 nucleotide sequence: TGTGCCAGCAGCCTCGGGACCGTCCTGACTTCC. The rearrangement joins TRBV7-6 to TRBJ2-6, with D perhaps given as TRBD1 or TRBD2 (5 bases each). Germline CDR1 SGHVS, CDR2 FNYEAQ. CDR3 size: 11 residues. Trimming took 5 bases from V and 12 from J, leaving 8 bases between them.

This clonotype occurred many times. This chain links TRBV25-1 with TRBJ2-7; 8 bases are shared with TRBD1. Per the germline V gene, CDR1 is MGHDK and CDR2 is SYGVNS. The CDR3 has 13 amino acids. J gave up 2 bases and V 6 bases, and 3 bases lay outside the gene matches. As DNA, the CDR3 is TGTGCCAGCAGCGACAGGGGAGCCTACGAGCAGTACTTC. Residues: CASSDRGAYEQYF.

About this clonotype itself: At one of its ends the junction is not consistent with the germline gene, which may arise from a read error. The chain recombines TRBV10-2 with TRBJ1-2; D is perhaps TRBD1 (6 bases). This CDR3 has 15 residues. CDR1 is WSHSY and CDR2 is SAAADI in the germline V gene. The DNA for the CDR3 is TGCGCTAGCAGTGACAGGAGGGGGGGGAACTATGACTACACCTTC. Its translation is CASSDRRGGNYDYTF.

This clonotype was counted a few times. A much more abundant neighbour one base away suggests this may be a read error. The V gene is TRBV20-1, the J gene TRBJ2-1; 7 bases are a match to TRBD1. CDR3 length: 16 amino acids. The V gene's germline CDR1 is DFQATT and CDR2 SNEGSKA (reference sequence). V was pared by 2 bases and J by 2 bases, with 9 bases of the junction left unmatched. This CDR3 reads CSARTRGTEAYNEQFF. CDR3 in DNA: TGCAGTGCTAGAACAAGGGGGACAGAAGCCTACAATGAGCAGTTCTTC.

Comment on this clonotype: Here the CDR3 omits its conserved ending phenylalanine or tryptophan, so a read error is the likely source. CDR3 nucleotide sequence: TGCAGTGCTAGGGCCATAGGGGGTACGGGCAATCAGCCCCAGCATGGT. Amino acids: CSARAIGGTGNQPQHG. This chain joins TRBV20-1 and TRBJ1-5; maybe TRBD1 (6 bases). This CDR3 comprises 16 residues. Trimming took off 3 bases at V and 2 bases at J, with 17 bases between the two ends. In germline, CDR1 is DFQATT, CDR2 SNEGSKA (reference sequence).

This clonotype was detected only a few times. In DNA form, the CDR3 reads TGTGCCAGCAGCTGGCCCTGGACAGACAACACTGAAGCTTTCTTT. The encoded protein is CASSWPWTDNTEAFF. The chain uses TRBV5-6 and TRBJ1-1; D perhaps matches TRBD1 (6 bases). The CDR3 has 15 residues. CDR1 is SGHDT and CDR2 is YYEEEE in the germline V gene. The ends were cut back, 3 bases at V and 2 bases at J, with 14 bases in the middle.

The CDR3 DNA follows: TGTGCCATCAGTGAGTCAGGGACAGGGGGCGATCTTAACTATGGCTACACCTTC. This translates into CAISESGTGGDLNYGYTF. The rearrangement joins TRBV10-3 to TRBJ1-2, with TRBD1 matching 12 bases. V lost 0 bases, J lost 1 base, and 6 bases stayed unmatched. The germline CDR1 and CDR2 sequences are ENHRY and SYGVKD. CDR3 size: 18 residues.

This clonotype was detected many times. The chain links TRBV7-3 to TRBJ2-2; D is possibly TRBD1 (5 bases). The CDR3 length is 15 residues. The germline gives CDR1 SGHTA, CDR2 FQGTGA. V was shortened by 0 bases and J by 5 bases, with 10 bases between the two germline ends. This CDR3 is CASSLTDSLTGELFF. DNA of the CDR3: TGTGCCAGCAGCTTAACAGACAGCTTGACCGGGGAGCTGTTTTTT.

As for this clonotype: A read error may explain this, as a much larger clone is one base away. CDR3 loop: CARSWGQPSGANVLTF. The CDR3 nucleotides read TGTGCCCGCAGCTGGGGACAGCCCTCTGGGGCCAACGTCCTGACTTTC. The chain couples TRBV5-8 to TRBJ2-6; 7 bases align to TRBD1. CDR3 length equals 16 residues. Looked up from germline, CDR1 is SGHTS and CDR2 is YDEGEE.

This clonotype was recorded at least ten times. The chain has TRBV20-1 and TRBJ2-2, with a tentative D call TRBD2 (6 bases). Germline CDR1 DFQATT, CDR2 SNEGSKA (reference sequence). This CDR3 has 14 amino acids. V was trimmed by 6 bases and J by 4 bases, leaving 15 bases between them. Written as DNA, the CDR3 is TGCAGTGCCAACGGAGGGAGAGGCACCGGGGAGCTGTTTTTT. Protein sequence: CSANGGRGTGELFF.

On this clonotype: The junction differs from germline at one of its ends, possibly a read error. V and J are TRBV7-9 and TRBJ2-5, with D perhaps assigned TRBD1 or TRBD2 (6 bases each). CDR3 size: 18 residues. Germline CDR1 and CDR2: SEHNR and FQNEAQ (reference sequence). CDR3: CASCLWRLGGRDQETQYF. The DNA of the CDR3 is TGTGCCAGCTGCTTGTGGAGGTTGGGGGGCCGTGACCAAGAGACCCAGTACTTC.

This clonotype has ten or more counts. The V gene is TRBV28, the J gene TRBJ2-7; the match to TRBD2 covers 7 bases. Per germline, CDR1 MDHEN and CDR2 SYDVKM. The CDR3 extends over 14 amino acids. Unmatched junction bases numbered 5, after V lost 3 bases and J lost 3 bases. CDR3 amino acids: CASSFGRGYYEQYF. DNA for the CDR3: TGTGCCAGCAGTTTCGGGCGGGGGTACTACGAGCAGTACTTC.

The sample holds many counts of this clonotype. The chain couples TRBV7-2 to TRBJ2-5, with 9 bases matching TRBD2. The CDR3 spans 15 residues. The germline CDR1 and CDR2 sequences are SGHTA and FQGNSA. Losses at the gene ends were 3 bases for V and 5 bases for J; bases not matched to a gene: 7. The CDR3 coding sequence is TGTGCCAGCAGCTTCGGGGTAGCGGGAGTTGAGACCCAGTACTTC. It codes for CASSFGVAGVETQYF. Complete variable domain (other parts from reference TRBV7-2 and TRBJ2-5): GAGVSQSPSNKVTEKGKDVELRCDPISGHTALYWYRQSLGQGLEFLIYFQGNSAPDKSGLPSDRFSAERTGGSVSTLTIQRTQQEDSAVYLCASSFGVAGVETQYFGPGTRLLVL.

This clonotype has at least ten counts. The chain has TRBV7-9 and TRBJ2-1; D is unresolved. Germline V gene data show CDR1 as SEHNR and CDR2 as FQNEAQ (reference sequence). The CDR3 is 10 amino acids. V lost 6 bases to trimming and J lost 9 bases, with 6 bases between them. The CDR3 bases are TGTGCCAGCAGTCGTAGTGAGCAGTTCTTC. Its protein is CASSRSEQFF.

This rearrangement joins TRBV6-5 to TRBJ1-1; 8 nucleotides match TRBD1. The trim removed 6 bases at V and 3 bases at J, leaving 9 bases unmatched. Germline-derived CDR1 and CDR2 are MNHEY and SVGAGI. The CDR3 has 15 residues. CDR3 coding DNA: TGTGCCAGCAGGACCACCCAGGGGGCTTACACTGAAGCTTTCTTT. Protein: CASRTTQGAYTEAFF.

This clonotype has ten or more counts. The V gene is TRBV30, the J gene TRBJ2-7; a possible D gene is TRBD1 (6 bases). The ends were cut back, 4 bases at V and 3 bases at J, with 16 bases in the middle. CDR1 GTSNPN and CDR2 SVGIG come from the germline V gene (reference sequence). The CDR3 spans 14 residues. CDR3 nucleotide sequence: TGTGCCTGGAACCCTACAGGGAGAGGCTACGAGCAGTACTTC. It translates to CAWNPTGRGYEQYF.

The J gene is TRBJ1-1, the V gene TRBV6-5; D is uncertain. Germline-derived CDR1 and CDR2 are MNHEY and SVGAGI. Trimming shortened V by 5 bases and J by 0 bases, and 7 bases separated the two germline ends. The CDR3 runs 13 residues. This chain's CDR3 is CASSKHVNTEAFF. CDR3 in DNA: TGTGCCAGCAGTAAACATGTGAACACTGAAGCTTTCTTT.

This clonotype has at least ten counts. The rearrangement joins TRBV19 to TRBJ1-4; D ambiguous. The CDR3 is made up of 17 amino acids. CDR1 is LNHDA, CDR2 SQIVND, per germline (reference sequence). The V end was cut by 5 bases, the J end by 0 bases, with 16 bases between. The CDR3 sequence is CASSLSTVIATNEKLFF. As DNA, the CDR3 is TGTGCCAGTAGTCTATCGACGGTTATTGCAACTAATGAAAAACTGTTTTTT.

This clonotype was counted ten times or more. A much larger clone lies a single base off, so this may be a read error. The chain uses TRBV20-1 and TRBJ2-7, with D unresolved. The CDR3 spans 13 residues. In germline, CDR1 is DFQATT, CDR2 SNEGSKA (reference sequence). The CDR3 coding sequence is TGCAGTGCTAGAGATACCGAGGCTTACGCGCAGTACTTC. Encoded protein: CSARDTEAYAQYF.

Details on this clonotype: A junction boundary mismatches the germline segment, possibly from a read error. This chain's CDR3 is CAGSYSREDTYNEQLF. The DNA of the CDR3 is TGTGCCGGCAGTTACTCACGGGAGGATACTTACAATGAGCAGCTCTTC. V is TRBV10-3 and J is TRBJ2-1; 7 bases agree with TRBD2. Germline lookup yields CDR1 ENHRY and CDR2 SYGVKD. This CDR3 comprises 16 residues.

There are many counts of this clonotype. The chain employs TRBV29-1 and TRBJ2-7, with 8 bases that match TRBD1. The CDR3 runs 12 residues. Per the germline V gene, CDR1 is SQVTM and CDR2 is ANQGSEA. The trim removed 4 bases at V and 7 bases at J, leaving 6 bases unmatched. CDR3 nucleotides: TGCAGCGTTGCGGCAGGGGGCTTGGAGCAGTACTTC. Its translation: CSVAAGGLEQYF.

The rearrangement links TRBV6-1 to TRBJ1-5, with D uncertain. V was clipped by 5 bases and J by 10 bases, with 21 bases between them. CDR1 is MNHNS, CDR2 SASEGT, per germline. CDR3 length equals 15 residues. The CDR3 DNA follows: TGTGCCAGCAGTCACTTGTCTGCCCCGATTCGACCCCAGCATTTT. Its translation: CASSHLSAPIRPQHF.

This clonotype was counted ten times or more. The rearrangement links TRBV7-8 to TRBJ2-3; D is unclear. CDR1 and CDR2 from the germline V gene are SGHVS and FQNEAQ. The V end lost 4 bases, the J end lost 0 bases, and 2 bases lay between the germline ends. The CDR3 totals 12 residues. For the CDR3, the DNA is TGTGCCAGCAGCTATAGCACAGATACGCAGTATTTT. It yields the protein CASSYSTDTQYF. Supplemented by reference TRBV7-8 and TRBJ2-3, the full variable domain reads GAGVSQSPRYKVAKRGQDVALRCDPISGHVSLFWYQQALGQGPEFLTYFQNEAQLDKSGLPSDRFFAERPEGSVSTLKIQRTQQEDSAVYLCASSYSTDTQYFGPGTRLTVL.

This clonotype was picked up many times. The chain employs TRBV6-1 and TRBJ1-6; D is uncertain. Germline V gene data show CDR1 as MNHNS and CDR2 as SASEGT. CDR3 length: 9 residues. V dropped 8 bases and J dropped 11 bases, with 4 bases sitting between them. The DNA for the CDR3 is TGTGCCAGCGGGCCACCCCTCCACTTT. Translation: CASGPPLHF.

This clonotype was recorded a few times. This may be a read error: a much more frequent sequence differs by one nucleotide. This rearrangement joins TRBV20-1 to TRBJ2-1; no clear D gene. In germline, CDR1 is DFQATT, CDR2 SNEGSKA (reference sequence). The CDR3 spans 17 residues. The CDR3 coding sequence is TGCAGTGCTAGAGATCTTGGAATGGTCACTTCCTTCAATGAGCAGTTCTTC. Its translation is CSARDLGMVTSFNEQFF.

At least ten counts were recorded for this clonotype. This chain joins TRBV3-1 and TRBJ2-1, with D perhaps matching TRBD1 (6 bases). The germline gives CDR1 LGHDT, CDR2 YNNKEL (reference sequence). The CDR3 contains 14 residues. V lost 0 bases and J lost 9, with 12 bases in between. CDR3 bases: TGTGCCAGCAGCCAAGACCCAGGGGCGGCTGAGCAGTTCTTC. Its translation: CASSQDPGAAEQFF.

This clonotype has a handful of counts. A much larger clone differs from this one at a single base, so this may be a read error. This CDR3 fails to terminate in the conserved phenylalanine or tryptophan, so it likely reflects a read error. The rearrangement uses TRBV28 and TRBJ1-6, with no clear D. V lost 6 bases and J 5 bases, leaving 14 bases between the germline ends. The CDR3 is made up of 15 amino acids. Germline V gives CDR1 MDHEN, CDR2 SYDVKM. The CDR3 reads CASSQNLGNNSPLHL. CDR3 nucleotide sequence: TGTGCCAGCAGCCAAAATCTGGGGAATAATTCACCCCTCCACCTT.

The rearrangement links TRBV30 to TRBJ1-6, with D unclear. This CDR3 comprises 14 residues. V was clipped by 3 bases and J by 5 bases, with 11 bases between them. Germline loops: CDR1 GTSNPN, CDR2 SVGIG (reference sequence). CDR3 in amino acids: CAWREQSNNSPLHF. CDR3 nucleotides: TGTGCCTGGAGAGAACAGAGTAATAATTCACCCCTCCACTTT. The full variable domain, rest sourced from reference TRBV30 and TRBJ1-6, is SQTIHQWPATLVQPVGSPLSLECTVEGTSNPNLYWYRQAAGRGLQLLFYSVGIGQISSEVPQNLSASRPQDRQFILSSKKLLLSDSGFYLCAWREQSNNSPLHFGNGTRLTVT.

This CDR3 reads CASSSQLSGGYTF. CDR3 nucleotides: TGTGCCAGCAGTTCTCAGCTCTCGGGAGGCTACACCTTC. This chain connects TRBV28 to TRBJ1-2; D is unclear. The V gene's germline CDR1 is MDHEN and CDR2 SYDVKM. The CDR3 covers 13 residues. With 4 bases removed from V and 8 bases from J, the gap between germline ends came to 14 bases.